This T cell receptor (beta chain) was sequenced in a study of response to subunit inactivated influenza vaccine. Via MiXCR, TCRdb re-called the RT-PCR reads, giving one row per CDR3 protein. The data hold 600,000 to 700,000 distinct CDR3 sequences, with less than 15% observed a single time. The germline V and J ends were trimmed by 6 bases and 4 bases, with 13 bases remaining between them. The germline gives CDR1 KGHSH, CDR2 LQKENI. This CDR3 has 13 residues. This clonotype was recorded many times. The V gene is TRBV18, the J gene TRBJ2-7; D remains unclear. Sequencing used PBMCs from blood, obtained 14 days before vaccination. This TCR derives from a man aged 50 to 60 who received an inactivated influenza vaccine. CDR3 in amino acids: CASSLNSVYEQYF. The CDR3 DNA sequence: TGTGCCAGCTCCCTAAACAGTGTTTACGAGCAGTACTTC.